This is a list of T cell receptor beta chains from one sample in a study of blood T cell repertoires in COVID-19. Repertoires were generated with immunoSEQ multiplex PCR, while TCRdb's copy carries only in-frame clones and drops some. Of hundreds of thousands of clones in the sample, roughly 91% were seen once. Material for sequencing was peripheral blood. The receptors were sampled from a young woman with COVID-19, enrolled during active disease. Each CDR3 is given with its conserved first and last residue. The D gene is left open where the match is weak. Clone size, where shown, is once, few, many, or a class for clones that have expanded.

TRBJ2-3	.	TRBV9	.	TGTGCCAGCAGCCTTACAGGGGGGGGAACAGATACGCAGTATTTT	CASSLTGGGTDTQYF
TRBJ1-5	.	TRBV21-1	.	TGTGCCAGCAGCAAAAGGGACAGGAGCAATCAGCCCCAGCATTTT	CASSKRDRSNQPQHF
TRBJ1-2	few	TRBV6-4	.	TGTGCCAGCAGGCATCAAGGGAAAGGGGACTATGGCTACACCTTC	CASRHQGKGDYGYTF
TRBJ2-1	.	TRBV5-1	TRBD2	TGCGCCAGCCAAATCAGGCTAGCGGGGGCCTACAATGAGCAGTTCTTC	CASQIRLAGAYNEQFF
TRBJ2-7	.	TRBV20-1	TRBD1	TGCAGTGCTAGTCCTTCCCGGACAGGGCGGCACGAGCAGTACTTC	CSASPSRTGRHEQYF
TRBJ1-1	.	TRBV7-9	.	TGTGCCAGCAGCCGCACTGAAGCTTTCTTT	CASSRTEAFF
TRBJ1-2	.	TRBV7-9	TRBD1	TGTGCCAGCAGCTTAGGGGGACAGGGCCATGGCTACACCTTC	CASSLGGQGHGYTF
TRBJ1-5	.	TRBV7-2	TRBD1	TGTGCCAGCAGCTTCGGGACAGGTTGGAATCAGCCCCAGCATTTT	CASSFGTGWNQPQHF
TRBJ1-3	.	TRBV15	.	TGTGCCACCAGCAGTGACAGTATTGGAAACACCATATATTTT	CATSSDSIGNTIYF
TRBJ2-2	few	TRBV3-1/TRBV3-2	.	TGTGCCAGCAGCCGGTTTACTAACACCGGGGAGCTGTTTTTT	CASSRFTNTGELFF
TRBJ2-7	once	TRBV5-5	TRBD1	TGTGCCAGCACCCTGGGACAGAACTCCTACGAGCAGTACTTC	CASTLGQNSYEQYF
TRBJ1-6	.	TRBV6-4	TRBD1	TGTGCCAGCAGCCGCGGACAGGGTACGGGTTCACCCCTCCACTTT	CASSRGQGTGSPLHF
TRBJ1-5	.	TRBV12-3/TRBV12-4	.	TGTGCCAGCAGTCGGGGGAGACAGCCCCAGCATTTT	CASSRGRQPQHF
TRBJ2-7	.	TRBV19	.	TGTGCCAGTAGTATAAACTCCCGGGGTCACGAGCAGTACTTC	CASSINSRGHEQYF
TRBJ2-7	.	TRBV24-1	TRBD1	TGTGCCACCAGTGACCCCGGACAGGGTTACGAGCAGTACTTC	CATSDPGQGYEQYF
TRBJ2-7	.	TRBV27	TRBD1	TGTGCCAGCAGTTCCCTCGAGGACAGGGTCGAGCAGTACTTC	CASSSLEDRVEQYF
TRBJ1-2	.	TRBV6-1	TRBD1	TGTGCCAGCAGTGACCTAACCCAGGGGGCGGATGGCTACACCTTC	CASSDLTQGADGYTF
TRBJ1-2	.	TRBV12-3/TRBV12-4	.	TGTGCCAGCAGTAATCAGGGGCGCCGCTACACCTTC	CASSNQGRRYTF
TRBJ2-7	.	TRBV4-2	.	TGTGCCAGCAGCCAAGAGGTCGGGGGGACATACTACGAGCAGTACTTC	CASSQEVGGTYYEQYF
TRBJ2-1	.	TRBV4-1	.	TGCGCCAGCAGCCTGATCGGTAACGAGCAGTTCTTC	CASSLIGNEQFF